These 28 T cell receptor beta chains originate from one sample sequenced in a study of blood T cell repertoires in COVID-19. Profiling relied on immunoSEQ multiplex PCR, and the TCRdb table lists in-frame clones only, not all of them. Of roughly 280,000 clones detected, about nine tenths appear once; the ten largest clones hold 4.1%. Sequenced input: PBMCs or T cells enriched from blood (not recorded which). These receptors originate from a woman aged 25 to 39 with acute COVID-19.

The chain joins TRBV19 to TRBJ2-7; 8 bases are a match to TRBD2. This CDR3 spans 16 amino acids. From germline, CDR1 is LNHDA and CDR2 SQIVND (reference sequence). J lost 1 base, V lost 4 bases, and 9 bases had no gene match. The CDR3 DNA follows: TGTGCCAGTAGTAACGAGGGTAGCGGGGCGTCCTACGAGCAGTACTTC. This translates into CASSNEGSGASYEQYF. The whole variable domain, filled in from reference TRBV19 and TRBJ2-7, reads DGGITQSPKYLFRKEGQNVTLSCEQNLNHDAMYWYRQDPGQGLRLIYYSQIVNDFQKGDIAEGYSVSREKKESFPLTVTSAQKNPTAFYLCASSNEGSGASYEQYFGPGTRLTVT.

This clone was seen only once. The rearrangement links TRBV12-5 to TRBJ2-1; the D gene is possibly TRBD1 (5 bases). CDR3 length: 18 residues. The germline CDR1 and CDR2 sequences are LGHNT and FRNRAP. With 2 bases removed from V and 0 bases from J, the gap between germline ends came to 17 bases. CDR3 loop: CASGLLIGAASSYNEQFF. The CDR3 DNA follows: TGTGCTAGTGGTTTGCTCATAGGGGCGGCGAGCTCCTACAATGAGCAGTTCTTC.

This rearrangement joins TRBV27 to TRBJ2-7; D possibly corresponds to TRBD2 (5 bases). CDR3 length: 14 amino acids. Germline CDR1 MNHEY, CDR2 SMNVEV (reference sequence). V lost 3 bases and J 3 bases, leaving 12 bases between the germline ends. This CDR3 reads CASSFGLLDYEQYF. CDR3 DNA sequence: TGTGCCAGCAGTTTCGGACTCCTAGACTACGAGCAGTACTTC.

The chain carries TRBV11-2 and TRBJ1-2; possibly TRBD1 for D (5 bases). Trimming took 8 bases from V and 6 from J, leaving 16 bases between them. The CDR3 length is 13 residues. Germline CDR1 is SGHAT and CDR2 is FQNNGV. As DNA, the CDR3 is TGTGCCAGCTCGATGCGGGGGTTGGATGGCTACACCTTC. This codes for CASSMRGLDGYTF.

This clone has a single count. The genes are TRBV29-1 and TRBJ2-1, with 7 bases matching TRBD1. Trimming at V came to 2 bases and at J to 3 bases, leaving 10 bases not matched to a gene. The CDR3 totals 16 residues. The V gene's germline CDR1 is SQVTM and CDR2 ANQGSEA. The CDR3 sequence is CSVENRGPLFYNEQFF. In DNA, the CDR3 is TGCAGCGTTGAAAACAGGGGACCCCTTTTCTACAATGAGCAGTTCTTC.

The rearrangement links TRBV14 to TRBJ2-1, with TRBD2 matching 7 bases. Germline CDR1 SGHDN, CDR2 FVKESK. The CDR3 length is 13 residues. J gave up 4 bases and V 4 bases, and 1 base lay outside the gene matches. The CDR3 bases are TGTGCCAGCAGCCCGGGACTATACAATGAGCAGTTCTTC. Encoded protein: CASSPGLYNEQFF.

This sequence joins TRBV11-2 and TRBJ2-5; possibly TRBD2 for D (6 bases). Trimming pared 4 bases from V and 0 bases from J, leaving 9 bases between. Germline loops: CDR1 SGHAT, CDR2 FQNNGV. The CDR3 loop spans 14 amino acids. CDR3: CASSSVADQETQYF. The CDR3 bases are TGTGCCAGCAGCTCGGTAGCGGACCAAGAGACCCAGTACTTC.

V gene TRBV9 combines with J gene TRBJ1-1; 9 nucleotides match TRBD1. V lost 3 bases, J lost 3 bases, and 0 bases stayed unmatched. Per germline, CDR1 SGDLS and CDR2 YYNGEE. The CDR3 is made up of 13 amino acids. CDR3 in DNA: TGTGCCAGCAGCGGACAGGGGGACACTGAAGCTTTCTTT. Translating gives CASSGQGDTEAFF.

This clone showed up just once. V usage is TRBV3-1 (or the pseudogene TRBV3-2) and J usage is TRBJ2-3; 11 positions match TRBD2. The CDR3 has 15 residues. Germline V gives CDR1 LGHDT, CDR2 YNNKEL (reference sequence). The junction had 2 bases not matched to a gene; V was cut back by 3 bases and J by 3 bases. The CDR3 region has the DNA TGTGCCAGCAGCCAGGGACTAGCGGAAACAGATACGCAGTATTTT. Residues: CASSQGLAETDTQYF.

With regard to this clone: Other nucleotide sequences in the sample specify the same CDR3. V and J are TRBV9 and TRBJ2-3; no clear D. CDR1 and CDR2 (germline): SGDLS, YYNGEE. V was shortened by 2 bases and J by 0 bases, with 4 bases between the two germline ends. The CDR3 has 13 amino acids. The CDR3 spells CASSVSSTDTQYF. The CDR3 bases are TGTGCCAGCAGCGTGTCTAGCACAGATACGCAGTATTTT.

The chain uses TRBV6-2 or TRBV6-3 and TRBJ2-1; 8 nucleotides align to TRBD2. Germline CDR1 reads MNHEY; CDR2 reads SVGEGT. This CDR3 comprises 15 residues. With V trimmed by 6 bases and J by 2 bases, 6 bases remained unmatched. This CDR3 is CASSKLADPYNEQFF. For the CDR3, the DNA is TGTGCCAGCAGCAAACTAGCGGACCCCTACAATGAGCAGTTCTTC.

The chain uses TRBV27 and TRBJ2-5; 7 positions match TRBD1. Germline trimming cut 6 bases from V and 3 bases from J; bases unmatched to any gene: 10. The CDR3 has 15 residues. Germline V gene data show CDR1 as MNHEY and CDR2 as SMNVEV (reference sequence). The DNA for the CDR3 is TGTGCCAGCAGAGGGTGGACAGGAGCCGAAGAGACCCAGTACTTC. It codes for CASRGWTGAEETQYF.

This clone was seen only once. This chain joins TRBV4-1 and TRBJ2-7; maybe TRBD1 (6 bases). V was pared by 2 bases and J by 0 bases, with 17 bases between. The CDR3 length is 17 residues. Per germline, CDR1 MGHRA and CDR2 YSYEKL. DNA of the CDR3: TGCGCCAGCAGCCAACCTACGCTGGACAGAAACTCCTACGAGCAGTACTTC. This encodes CASSQPTLDRNSYEQYF.

The V call is TRBV15, the J call TRBJ2-1; 10 positions agree with TRBD2. The CDR3 runs to 17 residues. V shed 1 base and J 6 bases; nucleotides not matched to a gene: 9. In germline, CDR1 is LNHNV, CDR2 YYDKDF (reference sequence). Here the CDR3 reads CATSRALGLAGVNEQFF. DNA for the CDR3: TGTGCCACCAGCAGAGCCCTGGGCCTAGCGGGAGTCAATGAGCAGTTCTTC.

The V gene is TRBV4-2, the J gene TRBJ1-2; 9 bases align to TRBD1. J was trimmed by 2 bases and V by 1 base; bases with no gene match: 5. The CDR3 totals 16 residues. Per germline, CDR1 LGHNA and CDR2 YNFKEQ. DNA of the CDR3: TGTGCCAGCAGCCAAGTGGGGACAGGGTGGAACTATGGCTACACCTTC. It is translated as CASSQVGTGWNYGYTF.

The chain links TRBV28 to TRBJ1-4, with TRBD1 identical over 7 bases. The CDR3 totals 13 residues. The V segment lost 9 bases and the J segment 5 bases; nucleotides outside the gene matches: 6. Per the germline V gene, CDR1 is MDHEN and CDR2 is SYDVKM. The CDR3 is CASHYRGNEKLFF. In DNA form, the CDR3 reads TGTGCCAGTCATTACAGGGGCAATGAAAAACTGTTTTTT.

The chain combines TRBV18 with TRBJ1-5; D gene ambiguous. The CDR3 is 16 amino acids. The germline V gene encodes CDR1 KGHSH and CDR2 LQKENI. With 5 bases removed from V and 2 bases from J, the gap between germline ends came to 16 bases. The CDR3 nucleotides are TGTGCCAGCTCAGCACGGTCGGGGAAGGGCAATCAGCCCCAGCATTTT. Amino acid sequence: CASSARSGKGNQPQHF.

The V call is TRBV7-9, the J call TRBJ1-1; a possible D gene is TRBD1 (6 bases). This CDR3 contains 15 residues. The germline V and J ends were trimmed by 2 bases and 3 bases, with 13 bases remaining between them. CDR1 SEHNR and CDR2 FQNEAQ come from the germline V gene (reference sequence). This chain's CDR3 is CASSLMGHRYTEAFF. As DNA, the CDR3 is TGTGCCAGCAGCTTAATGGGACACCGCTACACTGAAGCTTTCTTT.

This clone was seen only once. The genes are TRBV19 and TRBJ2-2; D gene ambiguous. Germline V gene data show CDR1 as LNHDA and CDR2 as SQIVND (reference sequence). The CDR3 extends over 13 amino acids. V lost 9 bases to trimming and J lost 1 base, with 9 bases between them. CDR3 loop: CASQTENTGELFF. CDR3 in DNA: TGTGCCAGCCAGACTGAGAACACCGGGGAGCTGTTTTTT.

The V call is TRBV6-4, the J call TRBJ2-1; TRBD2 is a possible D gene (6 bases). CDR3 length: 14 residues. Looked up from germline, CDR1 is MRHNA and CDR2 is SNTAGT. Trimming shortened V by 4 bases and J by 6 bases, and 13 bases separated the two germline ends. The CDR3 region is CASSASGGINEQFF. CDR3 sequence (DNA): TGTGCCAGCAGTGCCTCCGGCGGGATCAATGAGCAGTTCTTC.

The gene calls are TRBV7-2 and TRBJ2-5; 9 positions match TRBD2. Unmatched junction bases numbered 15, after V lost 5 bases and J lost 5 bases. CDR1 is SGHTA, CDR2 FQGNSA, per germline. The CDR3 has 17 residues. CDR3 protein: CASSHYRFSGSVETQYF. The DNA of the CDR3 is TGTGCCAGCAGCCATTACCGATTTAGCGGGAGCGTCGAGACCCAGTACTTC. Based on the CDR3 plus reference TRBV7-2 and TRBJ2-5, the full variable domain is GAGVSQSPSNKVTEKGKDVELRCDPISGHTALYWYRQSLGQGLEFLIYFQGNSAPDKSGLPSDRFSAERTGGSVSTLTIQRTQQEDSAVYLCASSHYRFSGSVETQYFGPGTRLLVL.

This clone was counted once. V and J are TRBV9 and TRBJ2-2; TRBD1 matches at 8 bases. The V gene end was trimmed by 3 bases and the J gene end by 5 bases; junction bases not matched to a gene: 9. CDR1 and CDR2 from the germline V gene are SGDLS and YYNGEE. This CDR3 has 16 amino acids. The chain's CDR3 is CASSAPGQAITGELFF. The CDR3 nucleotides read TGTGCCAGCAGCGCACCGGGACAGGCTATTACCGGGGAGCTGTTTTTT.

This rearrangement joins TRBV15 to TRBJ1-3; D is perhaps TRBD1 (5 bases). This CDR3 region has 14 residues. V lost 9 bases, J lost 4 bases, and 16 bases lay in between. Germline V CDR1 and CDR2: LNHNV, YYDKDF (reference sequence). The CDR3 DNA is TGTGCCACAACCTTTGGGGGGGTCGGAAACACCATATATTTT. Translated: CATTFGGVGNTIYF.

This chain joins TRBV19 and TRBJ2-3; D gene ambiguous. The CDR3 sequence is 11 residues long. V was trimmed by 10 bases and J by 6 bases, leaving 11 bases between them. The germline V gene has CDR1 LNHDA and CDR2 SQIVND (reference sequence). For the CDR3, the DNA is TGTGCCACCCTCATCGGGGATACGCAGTATTTT. It translates to CATLIGDTQYF.

This chain joins TRBV9 and TRBJ2-1; 7 bases are shared with TRBD2. CDR3 length: 15 residues. Germline lookup yields CDR1 SGDLS and CDR2 YYNGEE. The trim removed 0 bases at V and 9 bases at J, leaving 9 bases unmatched. CDR3 region: CASSVGPTSVGEQFF. Written as DNA, the CDR3 is TGTGCCAGCAGCGTAGGTCCAACTAGCGTTGGTGAGCAGTTCTTC.

The chain is built from TRBV28 and TRBJ1-5, with a tentative D call TRBD1 (5 bases). There are 13 residues in the CDR3. The V gene lost 11 bases and the J gene lost 5 bases, with 16 bases spanning the gap. Germline V CDR1 and CDR2: MDHEN, SYDVKM. For the CDR3, the DNA is TGTGCCGACAGCTCAGGTGGGGATCAGCCCCAGCATTTT. It yields the protein CADSSGGDQPQHF.

CDR3 region: CASSRGLAGVGEQFF. DNA of the CDR3: TGTGCCAGCAGCCGAGGGCTAGCGGGAGTGGGGGAGCAGTTCTTC. This chain joins TRBV14 and TRBJ2-1; the match to TRBD2 covers 10 bases. The CDR3 has 15 amino acids. CDR1 is SGHDN, CDR2 FVKESK, per germline. The V and J ends lost 4 bases and 10 bases, in that order; junction bases with no gene match: 10.

This chain joins TRBV18 and TRBJ1-2, with a weak D call TRBD1 (6 bases). This CDR3 has 12 residues. V shed 5 bases and J shed 8 bases, with 12 bases lying between them. CDR1 is KGHSH, CDR2 LQKENI, per germline. The CDR3 nucleotides read TGTGCCAGCTCATCTATACAGGGAGGCTACACCTTC. Translation gives CASSSIQGGYTF. Full variable domain (remainder filled in from reference TRBV18 and TRBJ1-2): NAGVMQNPRHLVRRRGQEARLRCSPMKGHSHVYWYRQLPEEGLKFMVYLQKENIIDESGMPKERFSAEFPKEGPSILRIQQVVRGDSAAYFCASSSIQGGYTFGSGTRLTVV.